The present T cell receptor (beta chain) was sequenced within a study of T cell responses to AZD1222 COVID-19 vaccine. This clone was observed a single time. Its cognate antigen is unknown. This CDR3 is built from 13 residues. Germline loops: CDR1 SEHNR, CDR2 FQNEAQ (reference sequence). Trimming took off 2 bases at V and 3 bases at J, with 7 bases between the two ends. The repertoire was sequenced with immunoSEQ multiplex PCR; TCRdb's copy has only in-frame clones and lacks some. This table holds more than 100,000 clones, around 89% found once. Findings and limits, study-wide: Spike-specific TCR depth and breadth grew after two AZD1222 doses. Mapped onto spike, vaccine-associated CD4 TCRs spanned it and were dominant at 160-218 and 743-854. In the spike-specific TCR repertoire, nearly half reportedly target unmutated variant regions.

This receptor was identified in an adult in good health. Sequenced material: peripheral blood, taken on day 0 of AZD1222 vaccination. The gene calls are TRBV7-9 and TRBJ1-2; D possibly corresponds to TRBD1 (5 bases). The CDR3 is CASSLRGDYGYTF. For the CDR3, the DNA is TGTGCCAGCAGCTTAAGGGGCGACTATGGCTACACCTTC.